The 29 T cell receptor beta chains below come from one sample, sequenced in a study of cytomegalovirus exposure and HLA in healthy donors. PCR amplification relied on 60 Vbeta primers (plus 13 Jbeta primers). Method: immunoSEQ multiplex PCR; TCRdb's copy keeps in-frame clones and lacks some. Among 70,000 to 95,000 clones listed, roughly 80% were seen once. Sequences were obtained from PBMCs. The receptor set was obtained from a man aged 50 to 59 in good health and CMV-seronegative.

The V call is TRBV2, the J call TRBJ2-2; TRBD2 agrees at 10 bases. V was pared by 4 bases and J by 2 bases, with 7 bases of the junction left unmatched. Germline V gene data show CDR1 as SNHLY and CDR2 as FYNNEI. This CDR3 is built from 17 residues. The CDR3 region is CASSANSGGFNTGELFF. The CDR3 DNA reads as TGTGCCAGCAGTGCCAATAGCGGGGGGTTTAACACCGGGGAGCTGTTTTTT. Full variable domain (missing parts from reference TRBV2 and TRBJ2-2): EPEVTQTPSHQVTQMGQEVILRCVPISNHLYFYWYRQILGQKVEFLVSFYNNEISEKSEIFDDQFSVERPDGSNFTLKIRSTKLEDSAMYFCASSANSGGFNTGELFFGEGSRLTVL.

V usage is TRBV7-2 and J usage is TRBJ2-3; 13 bases fit TRBD2. Germline V gene sequence: CDR1 SGHTA, CDR2 FQGNSA. The length of the CDR3 is 15 residues. Unmatched junction bases numbered 7, after V lost 7 bases and J lost 6 bases. CDR3 DNA sequence: TGTGCCAGCAACGCGGGACTAGCGGGGCCCGATACGCAGTATTTT. Its translation: CASNAGLAGPDTQYF.

The chain recombines TRBV12-5 with TRBJ2-7, with TRBD1 as a possible D gene (6 bases). This CDR3 comprises 13 residues. The V and J ends lost 3 bases and 7 bases respectively, with 13 bases between them. Germline loops: CDR1 LGHNT, CDR2 FRNRAP. The CDR3 protein is CASGLWGRLEQYF. For the CDR3, the DNA is TGTGCTAGTGGTTTATGGGGGCGATTGGAGCAGTACTTC.

The chain is built from TRBV19 and TRBJ2-7; 13 bases match TRBD2. The CDR3 runs to 16 residues. Germline V gives CDR1 LNHDA, CDR2 SQIVND (reference sequence). Unmatched junction bases numbered 9, after V lost 9 bases and J lost 1 base. CDR3 coding DNA: TGTGCCAGCTCGGGACTAGCGGGGCAACAATCCTACGAGCAGTACTTC. Its translation: CASSGLAGQQSYEQYF.

The genes are TRBV5-1 and TRBJ1-4; D remains ambiguous. The CDR3 contains 15 residues. CDR1 SGHRS and CDR2 YFSETQ come from the germline V gene. V lost 4 bases and J 2 bases, leaving 12 bases between the germline ends. DNA for the CDR3: TGCGCCAGCAGCAGGAGGGCCGGCACTAATGAAAAACTGTTTTTT. Amino acids: CASSRRAGTNEKLFF.

The chain couples TRBV5-5 to TRBJ1-2; D possibly corresponds to TRBD1 (5 bases). CDR3 size: 12 residues. The germline V and J ends were trimmed by 8 bases and 2 bases, with 10 bases remaining between them. Germline lookup yields CDR1 SGHKS and CDR2 YYEKEE (reference sequence). CDR3 sequence reads: CASTTENYGYTF. In DNA form, the CDR3 reads TGTGCCAGTACGACAGAGAACTATGGCTACACCTTC. Drawing the rest from reference TRBV5-5 and TRBJ1-2, the complete variable domain is DAGVTQSPTHLIKTRGQQVTLRCSPISGHKSVSWYQQVLGQGPQFIFQYYEKEERGRGNFPDRFSARQFPNYSSELNVNALLLGDSALYLCASTTENYGYTFGSGTRLTVV.

This chain uses TRBV9 with TRBJ2-5; 7 bases map to TRBD1. The CDR3 extends over 15 amino acids. V lost 4 bases and J lost 1; bases outside the gene matches: 7. Germline V CDR1 and CDR2: SGDLS, YYNGEE. The CDR3 is CASSPGQVSQETQYF. The CDR3, as DNA: TGTGCCAGCAGCCCTGGACAGGTCAGCCAAGAGACCCAGTACTTC.

This rearrangement joins TRBV29-1 to TRBJ1-5; 8 positions match TRBD1. CDR3 length: 14 residues. Germline CDR1 SQVTM, CDR2 ANQGSEA. J lost 3 bases, V lost 4 bases, and 5 bases had no gene match. CDR3 sequence (DNA): TGCAGCGTTGCGGCAGGGGGCAACAATCAGCCCCAGCATTTT. Translation: CSVAAGGNNQPQHF. Full variable domain (remainder filled in from reference TRBV29-1 and TRBJ1-5): SAVISQKPSRDICQRGTSLTIQCQVDSQVTMMFWYRQQPGQSLTLIATANQGSEATYESGFVIDKFPISRPNLTFSTLTVSNMSPEDSSIYLCSVAAGGNNQPQHFGDGTRLSIL.

This chain links TRBV6-6 with TRBJ1-2; 7 positions agree with TRBD1. CDR3 length: 13 residues. V gave up 7 bases and J gave up 4 bases; unmatched junction bases: 6. Germline V gene lookup returns CDR1 MNHNY and CDR2 SVGAGI (reference sequence). CDR3 sequence (DNA): TGTGCCAGCAACCAGGACAGGCTCTATGGCTACACCTTC. Translation gives CASNQDRLYGYTF.

The genes are TRBV29-1 and TRBJ1-2; 7 bases map to TRBD1. J gave up 0 bases and V 4 bases, and 2 bases lay outside the gene matches. The CDR3 contains 13 residues. The germline V gene encodes CDR1 SQVTM and CDR2 ANQGSEA. CDR3 residues: CSVAGQANYGYTF. The CDR3, as DNA: TGCAGCGTTGCCGGACAGGCTAACTATGGCTACACCTTC.

The V and J genes are TRBV21-1 and TRBJ2-7; TRBD2, the table's D call, lacks a check against the DNA. TRBV21-1 is deemed a pseudogene. This CDR3 is built from 22 residues. The CDR3 nucleotides read TGTGCCAGCAGCAAAGCGCCGGATGGGGAGGGGGATTCTGATACGAGGCCCTACGAGCAGTACTTC. Translation: CASSKAPDGEGDSDTRPYEQYF.

V is TRBV9 and J is TRBJ1-6, with TRBD1 matching 7 bases. The germline V gene encodes CDR1 SGDLS and CDR2 YYNGEE. The CDR3 length is 14 residues. With V trimmed by 5 bases and J by 7 bases, 6 bases remained unmatched. This chain's CDR3 is CASRSGTANSPLHF. In DNA form, the CDR3 reads TGTGCCAGCAGGTCCGGGACAGCGAATTCACCCCTCCACTTT.

This sequence joins TRBV5-1 and TRBJ2-1, with 8 bases matching TRBD2. With 3 bases clipped from V and 13 bases from J, the junction kept 12 bases outside the gene matches. The V gene's germline CDR1 is SGHRS and CDR2 YFSETQ. The CDR3 extends over 14 amino acids. The CDR3 DNA follows: TGCGCCAGCAGCTACTCCGGGGATAGCGGGACTCAGTTCTTC. Translated, it gives CASSYSGDSGTQFF.

The J gene is TRBJ2-3, the V gene TRBV5-1; the D gene is possibly TRBD1 (6 bases). Trimming left V 4 bases short and J 2 bases short, with 11 bases between. The CDR3 is 14 amino acids. The germline V gene has CDR1 SGHRS and CDR2 YFSETQ. CDR3 DNA sequence: TGCGCCAGCAGCACGGACAGATACACAGATACGCAGTATTTT. It specifies CASSTDRYTDTQYF.

This clone has just a few counts. The chain joins TRBV2 to TRBJ2-2, with a tentative D call TRBD1 (5 bases). The CDR3 runs to 15 residues. Trimming took 3 bases from V and 3 from J, leaving 11 bases between them. CDR1 SNHLY and CDR2 FYNNEI come from the germline V gene. DNA of the CDR3: TGTGCCAGCAGTGACGGCATAGGGGACACCGGGGAGCTGTTTTTT. Translating gives CASSDGIGDTGELFF. The entire variable domain, with the rest obtained from reference TRBV2 and TRBJ2-2, is as follows: EPEVTQTPSHQVTQMGQEVILRCVPISNHLYFYWYRQILGQKVEFLVSFYNNEISEKSEIFDDQFSVERPDGSNFTLKIRSTKLEDSAMYFCASSDGIGDTGELFFGEGSRLTVL.

CDR3 protein: CASSTDRANTGELFF. DNA for the CDR3: TGTGCCAGTAGTACTGACAGGGCCAACACCGGGGAGCTGTTTTTT. This rearrangement joins TRBV19 to TRBJ2-2, with 7 bases that match TRBD1. V gave up 4 bases and J gave up 2 bases; unmatched junction bases: 4. Germline V gene data show CDR1 as LNHDA and CDR2 as SQIVND (reference sequence). This CDR3 comprises 15 residues.

This chain joins TRBV19 and TRBJ2-4; D may be TRBD1 (5 bases). CDR1 is LNHDA and CDR2 is SQIVND in the germline V gene (reference sequence). The V gene lost 3 bases and the J gene lost 8 bases, with 20 bases spanning the gap. This CDR3 region has 16 residues. CDR3 sequence reads: CASSMWKTALRDIQYF. The CDR3 DNA sequence: TGTGCCAGTAGTATGTGGAAGACAGCTCTACGAGACATTCAGTACTTC.

V gene TRBV19 combines with J gene TRBJ1-2, with 7 bases aligning to TRBD1. Trimming removed 5 bases from V and 4 bases from J; junction bases left unmatched: 1. Germline CDR1 LNHDA, CDR2 SQIVND (reference sequence). This CDR3 contains 12 residues. This CDR3 reads CASSPGGYGYTF. CDR3 coding DNA: TGTGCCAGTAGTCCAGGGGGCTATGGCTACACCTTC.

The V and J genes are TRBV5-4 and TRBJ2-3; 12 bases are a match to TRBD2. The CDR3 length is 17 residues. CDR1 and CDR2 from the germline V gene are SGHNT and YYREEE (reference sequence). J was trimmed by 0 bases and V by 1 base; bases with no gene match: 3. Here the CDR3 DNA reads TGTGCCAGCAGCTTGACTAGCGGGGGGTTTAGCACAGATACGCAGTATTTT. Its protein product is CASSLTSGGFSTDTQYF.

The chain combines TRBV11-2 with TRBJ2-1, with 12 bases identical to TRBD1. The germline V gene has CDR1 SGHAT and CDR2 FQNNGV. This CDR3 is built from 14 residues. V shed 5 bases, J shed 7 bases, and the junction held 3 bases outside the gene matches. The CDR3 sequence is CASSRDRGRNEQFF. CDR3 coding DNA: TGTGCCAGCAGCCGGGACAGGGGGCGTAATGAGCAGTTCTTC.

The chain uses TRBV7-2 and TRBJ2-5, with 11 bases lining up with TRBD1. With 3 bases clipped from V and 5 bases from J, the junction kept 8 bases outside the gene matches. Germline V gene data show CDR1 as SGHTA and CDR2 as FQGNSA. The CDR3 length is 16 residues. The CDR3 reads CASSFQGQGARETQYF. As DNA, the CDR3 is TGTGCCAGCAGCTTCCAAGGACAGGGGGCCAGGGAGACCCAGTACTTC.

The chain employs TRBV13 and TRBJ1-6; D call uncertain. Per the germline V gene, CDR1 is PRHDT and CDR2 is FYEKMQ (reference sequence). The germline V and J ends were trimmed by 3 bases and 10 bases, with 13 bases remaining between them. This CDR3 contains 14 residues. CDR3 sequence reads: CASSFGHKKSPLHF. The CDR3 coding sequence is TGTGCCAGCAGCTTTGGCCATAAGAAATCACCCCTCCACTTT.

This rearrangement joins TRBV19 to TRBJ2-2; D remains ambiguous. V lost 7 bases and J 1 base, leaving 10 bases between the germline ends. Germline V gives CDR1 LNHDA, CDR2 SQIVND (reference sequence). This CDR3 contains 14 residues. The chain's CDR3 is CASKSPGNTGELFF. In DNA form, the CDR3 reads TGTGCCAGTAAAAGCCCAGGGAACACCGGGGAGCTGTTTTTT.

This clone was seen a few times. The rearrangement links TRBV28 to TRBJ1-5; D is perhaps TRBD1 (6 bases). The CDR3 extends over 13 amino acids. Trimming removed 7 bases at V and 2 bases at J, with 9 bases between. Germline V CDR1 and CDR2: MDHEN, SYDVKM. The CDR3 region has the DNA TGTGCCAGCATGGCAGGGGGCAATCAGCCCCAGCATTTT. Protein: CASMAGGNQPQHF.

The chain links TRBV4-2 to TRBJ2-5; TRBD1 matches at 9 bases. Germline CDR1 and CDR2: LGHNA and YNFKEQ. Trimming cost V 2 bases and J 5 bases; bases outside gene matches: 12. The CDR3 has 17 amino acids. The CDR3 protein is CASSQRSTGGFEETQYF. CDR3 sequence (DNA): TGTGCCAGCAGCCAAAGGTCCACAGGGGGCTTCGAGGAGACCCAGTACTTC.

The V and J genes are TRBV25-1 and TRBJ1-1; D not resolved. Trimming pared 2 bases from V and 1 base from J, leaving 5 bases between. Germline values: CDR1 MGHDK, CDR2 SYGVNS. The CDR3 consists of 13 residues. CDR3 sequence: CASSELWNTEAFF. The CDR3, as DNA: TGTGCCAGCAGTGAACTGTGGAACACTGAAGCTTTCTTT.

This chain uses TRBV9 with TRBJ1-6; D is uncertain. There are 15 residues in the CDR3. Trimming cost V 4 bases and J 7 bases, with 15 bases left between them. Germline loops: CDR1 SGDLS, CDR2 YYNGEE. This CDR3 reads CASSLSPNLNSPLHF. The CDR3 DNA reads TGTGCCAGCAGCCTTAGCCCGAACCTAAATTCACCCCTCCACTTT.

CDR3 sequence (DNA): TGTGCCAGCTCACCACCTAATAACAGGAGGGACGAGCAGTACTTC. Protein: CASSPPNNRRDEQYF. V gene TRBV18 combines with J gene TRBJ2-7; D possibly corresponds to TRBD2 (6 bases). The CDR3 runs to 15 residues. The V and J ends lost 0 bases and 5 bases respectively, with 14 bases between them. From germline, CDR1 is KGHSH and CDR2 LQKENI. The variable domain in full, with the rest retrieved from reference TRBV18 and TRBJ2-7, is NAGVMQNPRHLVRRRGQEARLRCSPMKGHSHVYWYRQLPEEGLKFMVYLQKENIIDESGMPKERFSAEFPKEGPSILRIQQVVRGDSAAYFCASSPPNNRRDEQYFGPGTRLTVT.

For the CDR3, the DNA is TGTGCCAGCTCACCAAACCAGAACAATCAGCCCCAGCATTTT. This gives the protein CASSPNQNNQPQHF. This chain connects TRBV18 to TRBJ1-5, with D hard to call. The CDR3 extends over 14 amino acids. CDR1 and CDR2 (germline): KGHSH, LQKENI. V was clipped by 2 bases and J by 3 bases, with 8 bases between them.